Below are 25 T cell receptor beta chains sequenced from a single sample in a study of T-cell memory formation after mild COVID-19 (dated by TCRdb to the early 2020s). Libraries were constructed by 5' RACE. Instrument used: Illumina NovaSeq 6000. The public reads were run again by TCRdb, first through fastp at Q25 and then through MiXCR, and only productive beta chains were kept. Each entry is one CDR3 protein sequence, shown with its most common DNA and genes. Present in this sample are under 400,000 distinct CDR3 sequences, 25% to 30% of which were seen just once. Of the sample, approximately 12% falls within the top ten clones. Sample: PBMCs or a T cell subset sorted from them (not recorded which). These receptors came from an adult woman who had mild COVID-19 (a few samples of this study predate the infection). The sample titles of this study are shuffled in the database, so cell type and time point are left out; the donor was told from shared clones.

Only a few counts were recorded for this clonotype. The chain couples TRBV7-2 to TRBJ2-3, with 10 nucleotides matching TRBD2. The CDR3 length is 15 residues. V gave up 2 bases and J gave up 4 bases; unmatched junction bases: 3. Germline values: CDR1 SGHTA, CDR2 FQGNSA. The chain's CDR3 is CASSLSLAGADTQYF. The CDR3, as DNA: TGTGCCAGCAGCTTAAGCCTAGCGGGGGCAGATACGCAGTATTTT.

The chain combines TRBV5-4 with TRBJ2-7; 9 bases match TRBD1. The CDR3 is 14 amino acids. Trimming at V came to 4 bases and at J to 5 bases, leaving 7 bases not matched to a gene. Germline values: CDR1 SGHNT, CDR2 YYREEE (reference sequence). The CDR3: CASSPQGASNEQYF. DNA of the CDR3: TGTGCCAGCAGCCCACAGGGGGCGTCGAACGAGCAGTACTTC.

There are a few counts of this clonotype. The chain carries TRBV24-1 and TRBJ2-3, with 8 bases identical to TRBD2. Losses at the gene ends were 4 bases for V and 7 bases for J; bases not matched to a gene: 12. The CDR3 loop spans 16 amino acids. Germline V gives CDR1 KGHDR, CDR2 SFDVKD. The CDR3 coding sequence is TGTGCCACCAGTGACCCTAGCGGGCTCACCCGTTATACGCAGTATTTT. This codes for CATSDPSGLTRYTQYF.

This clonotype is a singleton in its sample. The rearrangement joins TRBV20-1 to TRBJ2-1, with D perhaps matching TRBD2 (6 bases). Germline assignment: CDR1 DFQATT and CDR2 SNEGSKA (reference sequence). The CDR3 spans 14 residues. V dropped 8 bases and J dropped 1 base, with 15 bases sitting between them. The CDR3 sequence: CSSHRGLSYNEQFF. Here the CDR3 DNA reads TGCAGTTCTCATCGGGGGTTATCCTACAATGAGCAGTTCTTC.

The CDR3 is CASSPGTGGDSGNTIYF. Written as DNA, the CDR3 is TGTGCCAGCTCACCTGGGACAGGCGGGGACTCTGGAAACACCATATATTTT. V gene TRBV18 combines with J gene TRBJ1-3; 8 positions match TRBD1. This CDR3 spans 17 amino acids. Looked up from germline, CDR1 is KGHSH and CDR2 is LQKENI. V was clipped by 3 bases and J by 0 bases; unmatched bases: 7.

This clonotype occurred a few times. The chain carries TRBV2 and TRBJ2-7; D not resolved. V gave up 5 bases and J gave up 3 bases, with 5 bases separating them. Germline CDR1 and CDR2: SNHLY and FYNNEI. The CDR3 has 11 amino acids. This chain's CDR3 is CASSPVYEQYF. In DNA, the CDR3 is TGTGCCAGCAGTCCCGTCTACGAGCAGTACTTC.

J is TRBJ2-7 and V is TRBV7-9; D might be TRBD1 or TRBD2, each matching 5 bases. CDR1 is SEHNR, CDR2 FQNEAQ, per germline (reference sequence). CDR3 length equals 14 residues. V lost 5 bases, J lost 5 bases, and 16 bases lay in between. The CDR3 coding sequence is TGTGCCAGCAGCCTAGGGGCGGGTCACGACGAGCAGTACTTC. Amino acids: CASSLGAGHDEQYF. The full variable domain, in which reference TRBV7-9 and TRBJ2-7 provide the parts outside the CDR3, is DTGVSQNPRHKITKRGQNVTFRCDPISEHNRLYWYRQTLGQGPEFLTYFQNEAQLEKSRLLSDRFSAERPKGSFSTLEIQRTEQGDSAMYLCASSLGAGHDEQYFGPGTRLTVT.

The genes are TRBV7-8 and TRBJ2-2, with D perhaps TRBD2 (7 bases). Germline V gives CDR1 SGHVS, CDR2 FQNEAQ. V was cut by 8 bases and J by 1 base, with 17 bases left in between. The CDR3 sequence is 16 residues long. CDR3 sequence: CASRIGGALNTGELFF. The DNA for the CDR3 is TGTGCCAGCCGGATTGGGGGGGCGTTGAACACCGGGGAGCTGTTTTTT. Complete variable domain (other parts from reference TRBV7-8 and TRBJ2-2): GAGVSQSPRYKVAKRGQDVALRCDPISGHVSLFWYQQALGQGPEFLTYFQNEAQLDKSGLPSDRFFAERPEGSVSTLKIQRTQQEDSAVYLCASRIGGALNTGELFFGEGSRLTVL.

This clonotype was seen more than once but under ten times. The rearrangement links TRBV5-1 to TRBJ2-5; TRBD1 is a possible D gene (5 bases). V was shortened by 0 bases and J by 2 bases, with 11 bases between the two germline ends. CDR1 SGHRS and CDR2 YFSETQ come from the germline V gene. This CDR3 spans 15 amino acids. CDR3 residues: CASSLAGQEQETQYF. The CDR3 nucleotides are TGCGCCAGCAGCTTGGCAGGGCAGGAGCAAGAGACCCAGTACTTC.

This rearrangement joins TRBV4-2 to TRBJ2-7, with a tentative D call TRBD2 (5 bases). The CDR3 totals 13 residues. Per germline, CDR1 LGHNA and CDR2 YNFKEQ. V was cut by 1 base and J by 7 bases, with 11 bases left in between. The CDR3 DNA sequence: TGTGCCAGCAGCCAAGCTGTAGCGACTGAGCAGTACTTC. This gives the protein CASSQAVATEQYF.

This clonotype showed up just a few times. V usage is TRBV5-1 and J usage is TRBJ2-1; possible D gene TRBD2, 5 bases. CDR1 SGHRS and CDR2 YFSETQ come from the germline V gene. Deletions cut 4 bases from V and 10 bases from J, with 15 bases between. The length of the CDR3 is 13 residues. As DNA, the CDR3 is TGCGCCAGCAGCGCTGTCCCTACGGGGGAGCAGTTCTTC. It specifies CASSAVPTGEQFF.

This clonotype showed up just a few times. V and J are TRBV7-2 and TRBJ1-6; 8 bases fit TRBD1. Trimming took 5 bases from V and 7 from J; bases not matched to a gene: 4. Germline loops: CDR1 SGHTA, CDR2 FQGNSA. The CDR3 loop spans 14 amino acids. The CDR3 loop is CASSIRDRNSPLHF. In DNA, the CDR3 is TGTGCCAGCAGCATCCGGGACAGGAATTCACCCCTCCACTTT.

The chain couples TRBV12-3 or TRBV12-4 to TRBJ2-5; 12 bases match TRBD2. Germline trimming cut 4 bases from V and 5 bases from J; bases unmatched to any gene: 5. This CDR3 is 15 amino acids long. CDR3 sequence (DNA): TGTGCCAGCAGTTCCCGACTAGCGGGAGTGGAGACCCAGTACTTC. This translates into CASSSRLAGVETQYF.

This clonotype was detected once. The chain is built from TRBV19 and TRBJ2-7; a possible D gene is TRBD1 (5 bases). This CDR3 region has 14 residues. The germline gives CDR1 LNHDA, CDR2 SQIVND (reference sequence). The ends were cut back, 6 bases at V and 0 bases at J, with 12 bases in the middle. The CDR3 region has the DNA TGTGCCAGTAGGTCGACAGACCTCTCCTACGAGCAGTACTTC. Protein: CASRSTDLSYEQYF. Complete variable domain (other parts from reference TRBV19 and TRBJ2-7): DGGITQSPKYLFRKEGQNVTLSCEQNLNHDAMYWYRQDPGQGLRLIYYSQIVNDFQKGDIAEGYSVSREKKESFPLTVTSAQKNPTAFYLCASRSTDLSYEQYFGPGTRLTVT.

V gene TRBV20-1 combines with J gene TRBJ1-1; D gene ambiguous. V lost 3 bases and J 0 bases, leaving 8 bases between the germline ends. Per germline, CDR1 DFQATT and CDR2 SNEGSKA (reference sequence). The CDR3 runs 13 residues. CDR3 DNA sequence: TGCAGTGCTAGGGAGGACCTGAACACTGAAGCTTTCTTT. This encodes CSAREDLNTEAFF.

This clonotype has a handful of counts. The chain employs TRBV7-3 and TRBJ2-3; D is unresolved. This CDR3 is 14 amino acids long. The germline gives CDR1 SGHTA, CDR2 FQGTGA. The V gene lost 1 base and the J gene lost 0 bases, with 5 bases spanning the gap. In DNA, the CDR3 is TGTGCCAGCAGCTTAATTGGGAGCACAGATACGCAGTATTTT. This encodes CASSLIGSTDTQYF.

The sample holds a few counts of this clonotype. The chain uses TRBV25-1 and TRBJ2-5, with D possibly being TRBD1 (5 bases). The CDR3 has 12 amino acids. The V gene's germline CDR1 is MGHDK and CDR2 SYGVNS. V dropped 8 bases and J dropped 6 bases, with 13 bases sitting between them. The CDR3 region is CASGAGLQTQYF. The CDR3 bases are TGTGCCAGCGGGGCAGGGTTACAGACCCAGTACTTC. Full variable domain (rest looked up from reference TRBV25-1 and TRBJ2-5): EADIYQTPRYLVIGTGKKITLECSQTMGHDKMYWYQQDPGMELHLIHYSYGVNSTEKGDLSSESTVSRIRTEHFPLTLESARPSHTSQYLCASGAGLQTQYFGPGTRLLVL.

This clonotype appeared a few times. The V call is TRBV20-1, the J call TRBJ2-3, with D possibly matching TRBD1 (6 bases). The CDR3 has 14 amino acids. Germline-derived CDR1 and CDR2 are DFQATT and SNEGSKA (reference sequence). Trimming stripped 1 base from V and 1 base from J, with 9 bases between. CDR3 nucleotide sequence: TGCAGTGCTAGAGGGACAGCTGGCACAGATACGCAGTATTTT. As protein: CSARGTAGTDTQYF.

This clonotype has more than one count but fewer than ten. The rearrangement uses TRBV6-2 or TRBV6-3 and TRBJ2-1; 10 nucleotides line up with TRBD2. V shed 6 bases, J shed 4 bases, and the junction held 3 bases outside the gene matches. This CDR3 has 14 amino acids. The germline gives CDR1 MNHEY, CDR2 SVGEGT. The chain's CDR3 is CASRGTSEYNEQFF. The CDR3 DNA sequence: TGTGCCAGCAGAGGGACTAGCGAATACAATGAGCAGTTCTTC.

V usage is TRBV7-2 and J usage is TRBJ2-4; possibly TRBD2 for D (6 bases). The germline V gene encodes CDR1 SGHTA and CDR2 FQGNSA. V lost 3 bases to trimming and J lost 0 bases, with 12 bases between them. The CDR3 covers 16 residues. The DNA of the CDR3 is TGTGCCAGCAGCTTTAGCGGTGTGCTAGCCAAAAACATTCAGTACTTC. Translation: CASSFSGVLAKNIQYF.

In its sample, this clonotype was seen once. The CDR3 region is CAIREGASNQETQYF. CDR3 DNA: TGTGCCATCAGGGAGGGGGCTTCGAACCAAGAGACCCAGTACTTC. The chain combines TRBV10-3 with TRBJ2-5, with D possibly matching TRBD1 (7 bases). The germline V and J ends were trimmed by 6 bases and 0 bases, with 14 bases remaining between them. The CDR3 is 15 amino acids. CDR1 is ENHRY, CDR2 SYGVKD, per germline.

The chain links TRBV5-5 to TRBJ1-2; D remains unclear. V was clipped by 0 bases and J by 4 bases, with 19 bases between them. CDR1 is SGHKS, CDR2 YYEKEE, per germline (reference sequence). The CDR3 has 17 residues. The CDR3 loop is CASSLGVGGDKLYGYTF. CDR3 nucleotide sequence: TGTGCCAGCAGCTTGGGAGTTGGTGGAGACAAGCTCTATGGCTACACCTTC.

This clonotype was seen a few times. The J gene is TRBJ2-7, the V gene TRBV9; 10 nucleotides agree with TRBD2. The V and J ends lost 0 bases and 2 bases, in that order; junction bases with no gene match: 5. CDR3 length: 16 residues. Germline loops: CDR1 SGDLS, CDR2 YYNGEE. The CDR3 protein is CASSVDATSGAYEQYF. CDR3 nucleotide sequence: TGTGCCAGCAGCGTAGATGCAACTAGCGGGGCCTACGAGCAGTACTTC.

V and J are TRBV20-1 and TRBJ2-7, with 14 bases lining up with TRBD2. The ends lost 1 base at V and 5 bases at J; junction bases unmatched: 7. This CDR3 has 16 amino acids. Germline values: CDR1 DFQATT, CDR2 SNEGSKA (reference sequence). The CDR3 spells CSARGLAGGPGNEQYF. CDR3 nucleotides: TGCAGTGCTAGAGGACTAGCGGGAGGGCCAGGCAACGAGCAGTACTTC.

This clonotype was detected a few times. This sequence joins TRBV6-1 and TRBJ2-7; 10 nucleotides agree with TRBD1. The CDR3 runs 14 residues. Germline V gene sequence: CDR1 MNHNS, CDR2 SASEGT. After removal of 4 bases from V and 4 bases from J, the junction contained 4 bases not matched to a gene. The CDR3 spells CASSAGTGDYEQYF. The CDR3 nucleotides read TGTGCCAGCAGTGCCGGGACAGGGGATTACGAGCAGTACTTC.